The sequence of this T cell receptor (beta chain) was determined in a study of T cells after yellow fever vaccination. This CDR3 comprises 20 residues. V shed 6 bases, J shed 4 bases, and the junction held 21 bases outside the gene matches. Germline V CDR1 and CDR2: MDHEN, SYDVKM. This clonotype was counted at least ten times. TCRdb reanalysed the 5' RACE reads using MiXCR and keeps one entry per CDR3 protein. The sample contains approximately 93,000 distinct CDR3 sequences, under 6.5% of which appear only once. The TCR comes from a man between 18 and 35 years old who received the YFV17D yellow fever vaccine. The source was CD8+ T cells sorted from PBMCs, collected 10 days after the yellow fever booster vaccination. V gene TRBV28 combines with J gene TRBJ2-1; 10 nucleotides match TRBD2. The CDR3 sequence is CASSKNLVAGGLYLYNEQFF. The CDR3 nucleotides read TGTGCCAGCAGCAAAAACCTGGTAGCGGGGGGACTTTATTTATACAATGAGCAGTTCTTC. The full variable domain, completed using reference TRBV28 and TRBJ2-1, is DVKVTQSSRYLVKRTGEKVFLECVQDMDHENMFWYRQDPGLGLRLIYFSYDVKMKEKGDIPEGYSVSREKKERFSLILESASTNQTSMYLCASSKNLVAGGLYLYNEQFFGPGTRLTVL.